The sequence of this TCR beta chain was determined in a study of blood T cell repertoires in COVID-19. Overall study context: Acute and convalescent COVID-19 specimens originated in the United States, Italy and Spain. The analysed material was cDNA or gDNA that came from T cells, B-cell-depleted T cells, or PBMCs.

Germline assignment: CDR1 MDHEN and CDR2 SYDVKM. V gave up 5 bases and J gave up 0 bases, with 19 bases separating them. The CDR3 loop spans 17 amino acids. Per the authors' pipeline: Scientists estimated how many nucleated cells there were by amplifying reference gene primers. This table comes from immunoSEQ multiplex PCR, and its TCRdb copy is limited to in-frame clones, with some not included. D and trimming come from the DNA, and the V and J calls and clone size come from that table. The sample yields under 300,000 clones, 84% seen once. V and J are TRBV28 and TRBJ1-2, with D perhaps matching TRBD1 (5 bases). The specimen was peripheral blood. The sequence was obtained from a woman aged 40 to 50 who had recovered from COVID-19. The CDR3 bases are TGTGCCAGCAGTGAGACAGCCACGTTAATTACTAACTATGGCTACACCTTC. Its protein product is CASSETATLITNYGYTF.